The 14 T cell receptor beta chains presented below share a single source sample, sequenced in a study of blood T cell repertoires in COVID-19. Produced via immunoSEQ multiplex PCR; TCRdb's table is partial and in-frame only. The sample includes 200,000 to 250,000 clones, less than 85% seen only once; the top ten take about 3.9%. The material sequenced was peripheral blood. The source is a woman of 80 years or more with acute or convalescent COVID-19.

The chain joins TRBV12-3 or TRBV12-4 to TRBJ1-1; a weak D match, TRBD1 (5 bases). V was trimmed by 5 bases and J by 4 bases, leaving 11 bases between them. This CDR3 is built from 13 residues. CDR3: CASSMRDRTEAFF. In DNA form, the CDR3 reads TGTGCCAGCAGTATGCGGGACCGCACTGAAGCTTTCTTT.

V and J are TRBV11-3 and TRBJ1-1; the D gene is possibly TRBD1 (6 bases). V was pared by 4 bases and J by 6 bases, with 9 bases between. The CDR3 runs 12 residues. Germline CDR1 and CDR2: SGHNT and YENEEA. Here the CDR3 reads CASSWKGAEAFF. The CDR3 DNA reads as TGTGCCAGCAGCTGGAAGGGGGCTGAAGCTTTCTTT.

The chain combines TRBV5-1 with TRBJ2-2; tentatively, D is TRBD1 (6 bases). In germline, CDR1 is SGHRS, CDR2 YFSETQ. The V gene lost 0 bases and the J gene lost 5 bases, with 11 bases spanning the gap. The CDR3 loop spans 15 amino acids. CDR3 nucleotide sequence: TGCGCCAGCAGCTTGGACAGGGTTCGAACCGGGGAGCTGTTTTTT. Residues: CASSLDRVRTGELFF. Together with reference TRBV5-1 and TRBJ2-2, the CDR3 gives the full variable domain: KAGVTQTPRYLIKTRGQQVTLSCSPISGHRSVSWYQQTPGQGLQFLFEYFSETQRNKGNFPGRFSGRQFSNSRSEMNVSTLELGDSALYLCASSLDRVRTGELFFGEGSRLTVL.

The V gene is TRBV15, the J gene TRBJ1-1; D is unresolved. Germline V gives CDR1 LNHNV, CDR2 YYDKDF (reference sequence). The CDR3 has 13 amino acids. The germline V and J ends were trimmed by 0 bases and 4 bases, with 6 bases remaining between them. The CDR3 loop is CATSREYFTEAFF. The CDR3 region has the DNA TGTGCCACCAGCAGAGAGTATTTCACTGAAGCTTTCTTT.

The V and J genes are TRBV3-1 (or the pseudogene TRBV3-2) and TRBJ2-5; D unresolved. The CDR3 is 15 amino acids. Trimming took 0 bases from V and 2 from J, leaving 10 bases between them. CDR1 and CDR2 from the germline V gene are LGHDT and YNNKEL (reference sequence). The CDR3 nucleotides read TGTGCCAGCAGCCAAGATCCGGGTAATCAAGAGACCCAGTACTTC. This translates into CASSQDPGNQETQYF.

V is TRBV7-2 and J is TRBJ2-7; 14 bases align to TRBD2. V was clipped by 5 bases and J by 1 base; unmatched bases: 1. Germline values: CDR1 SGHTA, CDR2 FQGNSA. There are 15 residues in the CDR3. This CDR3 reads CASSRTSGGSYEQYF. The CDR3 nucleotides read TGTGCCAGCAGCCGGACTAGCGGGGGGTCCTACGAGCAGTACTTC.

Turning to this clone: Different DNA sequences within this sample yield the same CDR3. The chain couples TRBV2 to TRBJ2-3; D is uncertain. Trimming pared 6 bases from V and 6 bases from J, leaving 10 bases between. The CDR3 is 12 amino acids. Germline values: CDR1 SNHLY, CDR2 FYNNEI. CDR3 protein: CASSSTRDTQYF. The CDR3 nucleotides are TGTGCCAGCAGCAGTACGAGGGATACGCAGTATTTT.

The gene calls are TRBV3-1 (or the pseudogene TRBV3-2) and TRBJ1-2; 7 bases line up with TRBD1. The CDR3 extends over 14 amino acids. The V and J ends lost 4 bases and 5 bases, in that order; junction bases with no gene match: 7. The germline V gene has CDR1 LGHDT and CDR2 YNNKEL (reference sequence). The CDR3 region is CASSRTGRVYGYTF. The CDR3 nucleotides read TGTGCCAGCAGCCGGACAGGAAGAGTTTATGGCTACACCTTC.

V gene TRBV7-8 combines with J gene TRBJ2-2; D not resolved. This CDR3 region has 12 residues. Trimming cost V 2 bases and J 7 bases, with 5 bases left between them. CDR1 is SGHVS and CDR2 is FQNEAQ in the germline V gene. The DNA for the CDR3 is TGTGCCAGCAGCTTACTAAACGGGGAGCTGTTTTTT. Translating gives CASSLLNGELFF. The whole variable domain, remainder taken from reference TRBV7-8 and TRBJ2-2, is GAGVSQSPRYKVAKRGQDVALRCDPISGHVSLFWYQQALGQGPEFLTYFQNEAQLDKSGLPSDRFFAERPEGSVSTLKIQRTQQEDSAVYLCASSLLNGELFFGEGSRLTVL.

This clone was counted only a few times. The chain employs TRBV11-2 and TRBJ1-3, with D perhaps TRBD1 (6 bases). The length of the CDR3 is 13 residues. V was cut by 2 bases and J by 6 bases, with 8 bases left in between. Germline V gives CDR1 SGHAT, CDR2 FQNNGV. CDR3 amino acids: CASSLRGLNTIYF. The CDR3 nucleotides read TGTGCCAGCAGCTTAAGGGGGTTAAACACCATATATTTT. Drawing the rest from reference TRBV11-2 and TRBJ1-3, the complete variable domain is EAGVAQSPRYKIIEKRQSVAFWCNPISGHATLYWYQQILGQGPKLLIQFQNNGVVDDSQLPKDRFSAERLKGVDSTLKIQPAKLEDSAVYLCASSLRGLNTIYFGEGSWLTVV.

This chain uses TRBV10-3 with TRBJ2-2, with D tentatively TRBD1 (5 bases). The CDR3 length is 13 residues. The germline V gene has CDR1 ENHRY and CDR2 SYGVKD. With 0 bases removed from V and 8 bases from J, the gap between germline ends came to 7 bases. CDR3 protein: CAISESPGGELFF. The DNA of the CDR3 is TGTGCCATCAGTGAGTCGCCAGGGGGGGAGCTGTTTTTT.

V and J are TRBV9 and TRBJ2-2; 7 nucleotides line up with TRBD1. V trimming: 3 bases; J trimming: 2 bases; junction bases outside the gene matches: 4. The CDR3 sequence is 15 residues long. Germline-derived CDR1 and CDR2 are SGDLS and YYNGEE. CDR3 sequence: CASSARDSNTGELFF. The CDR3 bases are TGTGCCAGCAGCGCAAGGGACAGTAACACCGGGGAGCTGTTTTTT.

The V gene is TRBV7-9, the J gene TRBJ1-2; TRBD1 aligns across 8 bases. V shed 1 base and J 2 bases; nucleotides not matched to a gene: 6. Germline V lookup: CDR1 SEHNR, CDR2 FQNEAQ (reference sequence). CDR3 length equals 16 residues. The CDR3 is CASSLGAGGLNYGYTF. The CDR3 nucleotides read TGTGCCAGCAGCTTAGGGGCAGGGGGCTTGAACTATGGCTACACCTTC.

The chain recombines TRBV6-5 with TRBJ1-1; weak D call: TRBD1 (6 bases). Germline V lookup: CDR1 MNHEY, CDR2 SVGAGI. The CDR3 spans 13 residues. The V gene lost 5 bases and the J gene lost 10 bases, with 17 bases spanning the gap. CDR3 protein: CASSPQGWYGAFF. For the CDR3, the DNA is TGTGCCAGCAGTCCACAGGGTTGGTACGGAGCTTTCTTT.